The 15 T cell receptor beta chains given below trace back to one sample, sequenced in a study of PD-L1 blockade in urothelial cancer (dated by TCRdb to 2016 to 2017). The library was produced with the immunoSEQ multiplex PCR assay. In its TCRdb copy, this immuneACCESS table keeps in-frame sequences only and misses some clones. Where compared with another copy, unresolved V genes explain less than half of these, and the others have no known cause. The sample has 50,000 to 60,000 clones on record, 70% to 90% of them singletons. The top ten hold 2.5% to 3.5% of the sample. The source material was PBMCs, sampled around atezolizumab (anti-PD-L1) treatment. All receptors come from a man in his fifties or sixties with urothelial cancer.

The chain employs TRBV18 and TRBJ2-1, with TRBD2 as a possible D gene (6 bases). The length of the CDR3 is 14 residues. Trimming took off 6 bases at V and 2 bases at J, with 11 bases between the two ends. Germline CDR1 is KGHSH and CDR2 is LQKENI. The CDR3 nucleotides are TGTGCCAGCTCCAGGGACTTTACCTACAATGAGCAGTTCTTC. Its translation is CASSRDFTYNEQFF.

V is TRBV27 and J is TRBJ1-6; tentative D call: TRBD1 (6 bases). The V and J ends lost 6 bases and 8 bases respectively, with 14 bases between them. Germline V gives CDR1 MNHEY, CDR2 SMNVEV (reference sequence). The length of the CDR3 is 14 residues. As DNA, the CDR3 is TGTGCCAGCAGACCATGGGGGCAGGATTCACCCCTCCACTTT. It codes for CASRPWGQDSPLHF.

The chain carries TRBV6-1 and TRBJ2-7; D is unresolved. This CDR3 contains 15 residues. Per the germline V gene, CDR1 is MNHNS and CDR2 is SASEGT. The V and J ends lost 3 bases and 6 bases respectively, with 18 bases between them. The CDR3 is CASSESPNPLSEQYF. DNA of the CDR3: TGTGCCAGCAGTGAGTCACCGAACCCCTTGAGCGAGCAGTACTTC.

The V gene is TRBV28, the J gene TRBJ2-5, with 8 positions matching TRBD1. The trim removed 5 bases at V and 4 bases at J, leaving 9 bases unmatched. There are 15 residues in the CDR3. CDR1 is MDHEN, CDR2 SYDVKM, per germline. The CDR3 nucleotides read TGTGCCAGCAGTCCTCGGACAGGGTTCGGAGAGACCCAGTACTTC. This sequence encodes CASSPRTGFGETQYF.

This chain links TRBV6-6 with TRBJ2-1; 12 positions agree with TRBD2. The CDR3 totals 15 residues. CDR1 and CDR2 (germline): MNHNY, SVGAGI (reference sequence). J gave up 9 bases and V 6 bases, and 9 bases lay outside the gene matches. CDR3 sequence reads: CASRDGTSGLFEQFF. The DNA for the CDR3 is TGTGCCAGCAGGGACGGGACTAGCGGGTTGTTTGAGCAGTTCTTC.

The chain carries TRBV28 and TRBJ1-3; tentative D call: TRBD1 (6 bases). CDR1 is MDHEN and CDR2 is SYDVKM in the germline V gene. With 7 bases removed from V and 0 bases from J, the gap between germline ends came to 10 bases. The CDR3 is 14 amino acids. The CDR3 bases are TGTGCCAGCATGGGGGCCCTCTCTGGAAACACCATATATTTT. Translated: CASMGALSGNTIYF.

The CDR3 sequence: CASGSGTGGYGPDNEQFF. The CDR3 nucleotides are TGTGCCAGCGGAAGCGGGACAGGGGGCTATGGTCCAGACAATGAGCAGTTCTTC. V and J are TRBV11-1 and TRBJ2-1, with 12 bases aligning to TRBD1. V was clipped by 8 bases and J by 5 bases; unmatched bases: 16. CDR1 is SGHAT and CDR2 is FQDESV in the germline V gene (reference sequence). CDR3 length equals 18 residues.

The chain employs TRBV9 and TRBJ1-4, with 8 bases lining up with TRBD1. The CDR3 length is 15 residues. J lost 10 bases, V lost 0 bases, and 8 bases had no gene match. Germline CDR1 is SGDLS and CDR2 is YYNGEE. This CDR3 reads CASSVAPDREGKLFF. CDR3 DNA sequence: TGTGCCAGCAGCGTAGCCCCGGACAGGGAGGGAAAACTGTTTTTT.

This clone was picked up one time. V is TRBV6-1 and J is TRBJ1-5, with D possibly TRBD1 on 6 matching bases. The V gene's germline CDR1 is MNHNS and CDR2 SASEGT. The V end lost 5 bases, the J end lost 6 bases, and 14 bases lay between the germline ends. The CDR3 spans 14 residues. CDR3 residues: CASSQEQGFQPQHF. The DNA of the CDR3 is TGTGCCAGCAGTCAAGAACAGGGCTTTCAGCCCCAGCATTTT.

V and J are TRBV28 and TRBJ1-5; D is undetermined. Germline CDR1 is MDHEN and CDR2 is SYDVKM. The CDR3 is made up of 16 amino acids. V lost 5 bases and J 2 bases, leaving 16 bases between the germline ends. The CDR3 DNA reads TGTGCCAGCAGTACCGGGTCCAAACGGGGCAATCAGCCCCAGCATTTT. It codes for CASSTGSKRGNQPQHF.

Only a few counts were recorded for this clone. The chain uses TRBV7-9 and TRBJ2-1; a possible D gene is TRBD2 (5 bases). Germline loops: CDR1 SEHNR, CDR2 FQNEAQ (reference sequence). V gave up 2 bases and J gave up 0 bases, with 8 bases separating them. The CDR3 sequence is 15 residues long. DNA of the CDR3: TGTGCCAGCAGCTTAATGGGGAGCTCCTACAATGAGCAGTTCTTC. Protein sequence: CASSLMGSSYNEQFF.

This chain uses TRBV28 with TRBJ1-4; the match to TRBD1 covers 9 bases. The CDR3 length is 13 residues. V trimming: 2 bases; J trimming: 12 bases; junction bases outside the gene matches: 4. Germline CDR1 and CDR2: MDHEN and SYDVKM. The CDR3 reads CASSLPGQGELFF. In DNA form, the CDR3 reads TGTGCCAGCAGTTTACCGGGACAGGGTGAACTGTTTTTT. The complete variable domain, with remaining parts taken from reference TRBV28 and TRBJ1-4, reads DVKVTQSSRYLVKRTGEKVFLECVQDMDHENMFWYRQDPGLGLRLIYFSYDVKMKEKGDIPEGYSVSREKKERFSLILESASTNQTSMYLCASSLPGQGELFFGSGTQLSVL.

The chain couples TRBV11-2 to TRBJ2-1; TRBD2 might be the D (5 bases). In germline, CDR1 is SGHAT, CDR2 FQNNGV. V was clipped by 2 bases and J by 2 bases, with 13 bases between them. The CDR3 is 16 residues long. In nucleotides, the CDR3 is TGTGCCAGCAGCTTATTTTCCGGGATCACCTACAATGAGCAGTTCTTC. It is translated as CASSLFSGITYNEQFF.

The CDR3 protein is CASRRAGNQPQHF. The CDR3 DNA follows: TGTGCCAGCCGACGAGCGGGGAATCAGCCCCAGCATTTT. The V call is TRBV27, the J call TRBJ1-5, with no clear D. The length of the CDR3 is 13 residues. Germline CDR1 is MNHEY and CDR2 is SMNVEV (reference sequence). Trimming shortened V by 8 bases and J by 4 bases, and 12 bases separated the two germline ends.

This sequence joins TRBV15 and TRBJ2-4; TRBD1 matches 11 bases. Germline loops: CDR1 LNHNV, CDR2 YYDKDF (reference sequence). The CDR3 covers 15 residues. V shed 0 bases, J shed 5 bases, and the junction held 0 bases outside the gene matches. As DNA, the CDR3 is TGTGCCACCAGCAGAGAGGGACAGGGGGAAAACATTCAGTACTTC. Protein: CATSREGQGENIQYF. The variable domain in full, with the rest retrieved from reference TRBV15 and TRBJ2-4, is DAMVIQNPRYQVTQFGKPVTLSCSQTLNHNVMYWYQQKSSQAPKLLFHYYDKDFNNEADTPDNFQSRRPNTSFCFLDIRSPGLGDTAMYLCATSREGQGENIQYFGAGTRLSVL.